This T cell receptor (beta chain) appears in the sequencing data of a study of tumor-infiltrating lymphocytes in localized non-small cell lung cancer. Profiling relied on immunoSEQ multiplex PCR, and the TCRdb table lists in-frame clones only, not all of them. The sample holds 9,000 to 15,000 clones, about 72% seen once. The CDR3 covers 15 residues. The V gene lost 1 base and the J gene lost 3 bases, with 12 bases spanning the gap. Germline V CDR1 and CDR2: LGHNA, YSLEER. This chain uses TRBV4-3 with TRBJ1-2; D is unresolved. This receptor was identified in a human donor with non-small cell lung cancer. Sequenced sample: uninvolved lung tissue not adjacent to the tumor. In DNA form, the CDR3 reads TGCGCCAGCAGCCAAGTAGGCAGTCGGGACTATGGCTACACCTTC. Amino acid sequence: CASSQVGSRDYGYTF.